This T cell receptor beta chain was captured in a study of CXCR3-negative and CXCR3-positive naive CD8 T cells. General study points: Because surface CD5 did not distinguish the naive subsets, TCR strength was inferred from TRB CDR3 properties. CXCR3-positive naive cells carried more hydrophobic TRB CDR3s than CXCR3-negative ones.

The authors prepared UMI-labeled TRB cDNA libraries by 5' RACE. Following a re-call of the 5' RACE reads, TCRdb has one entry per CDR3 protein and lacks DNA. This repertoire includes 50,000 to 65,000 distinct CDR3 sequences. About this clonotype itself: The antigen is not known.

The source material was naive CXCR3+ CD8+ T cells from blood. Specified subset: CD45RO-CCR7+CD27+CD95- naive CD8+ T cells expressing CXCR3 (TNR3+). The TCR originated in a human donor in good health. Some clones in this sample may be carry-over from other donors' samples.

The CDR3 loop reads CASSYIRTPAGELFF. The J gene is TRBJ2-2, the V gene TRBV7-9. In germline, CDR1 is SEHNR, CDR2 FQNEAQ (reference sequence). The CDR3 has 15 amino acids.